The sequence of this TCR beta chain was determined in a study of blood T cell repertoires in COVID-19. V was trimmed by 2 bases and J by 1 base, leaving 5 bases between them. Germline loops: CDR1 SGHAT, CDR2 FQNNGV. The CDR3 loop spans 13 amino acids. Ages ranged from 18 to 89 years, with residence in approximately 25 US areas. In Cohort 3, a recovered donor had either two negative PCRs, clearance, or symptom resolution. The table came from immunoSEQ multiplex PCR; TCRdb's copy has only in-frame clones and leaves some out. The sample has 180,000 or so clones; more than 80% are singletons. The sequence came from a man between 40 and 49 years old who had recovered from COVID-19. Source material: PBMCs or T cells enriched from blood (not recorded which). The V and J genes are TRBV11-2 and TRBJ1-1; D gene uncertain. The CDR3 is CASSLSPNTEAFF. The CDR3 bases are TGTGCCAGCAGCTTATCTCCGAACACTGAAGCTTTCTTT.